The source of this T cell receptor (beta chain) is a study of PD-L1 blockade in urothelial cancer. Overall study context: Atezolizumab, begun by patients at some point between 2013 and 2014, was given at 1,200 mg intravenously every 3 weeks. Study patients had been treated with 0 to 3 previous chemotherapy regimens. Analysis of the blood was performed 3 weeks (second dose) and 6 weeks after treatment start. Regarding the study as a whole: Below-median pretreatment blood TCR clonality predicted better survival.

V dropped 4 bases and J dropped 4; count of bases not matched to a gene: 9. The CDR3 totals 15 residues. The germline gives CDR1 SGHAT, CDR2 FQNNGV. As concerns this clone: The antigen remains undetermined.

Assay used: immunoSEQ multiplex PCR; TCRdb lists only in-frame clones, some missing. There are roughly 60,000 clones in the sample; more than 65% occur only once, and 3.5% to 5.5% lies in the top ten. J is TRBJ1-1 and V is TRBV11-2; 7 bases are a match to TRBD1. The material was PBMCs, obtained around atezolizumab (anti-PD-L1) treatment. This clonotype was obtained from a man between 70 and 80 years old with urothelial cancer. The CDR3 region has the DNA TGTGCCAGCAGCTCTCAGGGGGGATACGGCACTGAAGCTTTCTTT. It yields the protein CASSSQGGYGTEAFF.